This is a list of T cell receptor beta chains from one sample in a study of T cell repertoires in cytomegalovirus infection. The antigens these receptors bind are not known. TCRdb re-called the reads with MiXCR, one entry per CDR3 protein. This sample has fewer than 1,000,000 distinct CDR3 sequences; less than 35% occur once, and the top ten carry around an eighth. The source was cultured CD8+ T cells from PBMCs, collected from culture after CMV antigen stimulation. The source of these receptors is a human donor in good health (CMV status not recorded). Some clones in this sample may be carry-over from other donors' samples. Both conserved end residues are part of each CDR3. Fields, in order: J gene, D gene, clone size, V gene, CDR3 protein, CDR3 DNA. D genes are given only for firm matches. Size is omitted from some rows. Given values are once, few, many or a class for expanded clones.

j_gene: TRBJ2-7
d_gene: -
abundance: few
v_gene: TRBV29-1
CDR3aa: CSVEEASYEQYF
CDR3nt: TGCAGCGTTGAGGAGGCCAGCTACGAGCAGTACTTC

j_gene: TRBJ1-1
d_gene: -
abundance: many
v_gene: TRBV7-8
CDR3aa: CASSDGGDAFF
CDR3nt: TGTGCCAGCAGCGACGGCGGGGACGCTTTCTTT

j_gene: TRBJ2-7
d_gene: TRBD2
abundance: few
v_gene: TRBV10-3
CDR3aa: CAIKSGGSSYEQYF
CDR3nt: TGTGCCATCAAAAGCGGGGGGAGCTCCTACGAGCAGTACTTC

j_gene: TRBJ1-1
d_gene: -
abundance: many
v_gene: TRBV7-2
CDR3aa: CASSAYKNTEAFF
CDR3nt: TGTGCCAGCAGCGCATACAAGAACACTGAAGCTTTCTTT

j_gene: TRBJ2-3
d_gene: TRBD2
abundance: few
v_gene: TRBV6-1
CDR3aa: CASSPPSGVITDTQYF
CDR3nt: TGTGCCAGCAGCCCTCCTAGCGGGGTAATCACAGATACGCAGTATTTT

j_gene: TRBJ1-5
d_gene: -
abundance: few
v_gene: TRBV7-9
CDR3aa: CASSLAGGASNQPQHF
CDR3nt: TGTGCCAGCAGCTTAGCAGGGGGAGCTAGCAATCAGCCCCAGCATTTT

j_gene: TRBJ2-3
d_gene: TRBD2
abundance: few
v_gene: TRBV6-2/TRBV6-3
CDR3aa: CASRTRRLAGGSSTDTQYF
CDR3nt: TGTGCCAGCAGGACCAGACGACTAGCGGGGGGGTCAAGCACAGATACGCAGTATTTT

j_gene: TRBJ2-1
d_gene: -
abundance: few
v_gene: TRBV2
CDR3aa: CATGTSYNEQFF
CDR3nt: TGTGCCACGGGGACATCCTACAATGAGCAGTTCTTC

j_gene: TRBJ1-4
d_gene: TRBD1
abundance: -
v_gene: TRBV7-6
CDR3aa: CASSFHYDRGGEKLFF
CDR3nt: TGTGCCAGCAGCTTTCACTATGACAGGGGCGGGGAAAAACTGTTTTTT

j_gene: TRBJ1-2
d_gene: -
abundance: -
v_gene: TRBV4-1
CDR3aa: CASSQDRSGDLYGYTF
CDR3nt: TGCGCCAGCAGCCAAGATCGATCGGGAGACCTCTATGGCTACACCTTC

j_gene: TRBJ2-1
d_gene: TRBD2
abundance: -
v_gene: TRBV6-5
CDR3aa: CASSPGTSGRNEQFF
CDR3nt: TGTGCCAGCAGCCCCGGGACTAGCGGGCGAAATGAGCAGTTCTTC

j_gene: TRBJ2-2
d_gene: TRBD1
abundance: -
v_gene: TRBV27
CDR3aa: CASSSRQGAVGELFF
CDR3nt: TGTGCCAGCAGTTCGCGACAGGGGGCAGTCGGGGAGCTGTTTTTT

j_gene: TRBJ2-2
d_gene: -
abundance: -
v_gene: TRBV4-1
CDR3aa: CASSLTRTGELFF
CDR3nt: TGCGCCAGCAGCCTCACGAGGACCGGGGAGCTGTTTTTT

j_gene: TRBJ1-4
d_gene: -
abundance: -
v_gene: TRBV3-1
CDR3aa: CASSPGPGDLGATNEKLFF
CDR3nt: TGTGCCAGCAGCCCCGGTCCGGGCGATTTGGGCGCAACTAATGAAAAACTGTTTTTT

j_gene: TRBJ2-7
d_gene: -
abundance: -
v_gene: TRBV6-5
CDR3aa: CASSYGGFLNEQYF
CDR3nt: TGTGCCAGCAGTTACGGGGGGTTTTTGAACGAGCAGTACTTC

j_gene: TRBJ2-1
d_gene: TRBD2
abundance: many
v_gene: TRBV7-3
CDR3aa: CASSLSGSVAGDNEQFF
CDR3nt: TGTGCCAGCAGCTTAAGCGGATCGGTAGCGGGGGACAATGAGCAGTTCTTC

j_gene: TRBJ1-4
d_gene: -
abundance: -
v_gene: TRBV12-3/TRBV12-4
CDR3aa: CASGLESDEKLFF
CDR3nt: TGTGCCAGCGGCTTAGAGTCCGATGAAAAACTGTTTTTT

j_gene: TRBJ1-4
d_gene: TRBD1
abundance: -
v_gene: TRBV5-6
CDR3aa: CASKPRGTGVNEKLFF
CDR3nt: TGTGCCAGCAAACCACGAGGGACAGGAGTTAATGAAAAACTGTTTTTT

j_gene: TRBJ2-2
d_gene: TRBD1
abundance: -
v_gene: TRBV19
CDR3aa: CASSTRTGLTGELFF
CDR3nt: TGTGCCAGTAGTACCCGGACAGGGCTAACCGGGGAGCTGTTTTTT

j_gene: TRBJ2-5
d_gene: TRBD1
abundance: -
v_gene: TRBV6-6
CDR3aa: CASSSDLGQGQETQYF
CDR3nt: TGTGCCAGCAGTTCTGACCTTGGACAGGGGCAAGAGACCCAGTACTTC

j_gene: TRBJ2-4
d_gene: -
abundance: -
v_gene: TRBV6-1
CDR3aa: CASSEEGLAKNIQYF
CDR3nt: TGTGCCAGCAGTGAGGAGGGTCTAGCCAAAAACATTCAGTACTTC

j_gene: TRBJ1-2
d_gene: TRBD1
abundance: many
v_gene: TRBV11-2
CDR3aa: CASSLSTGAGRGYTF
CDR3nt: TGTGCCAGCAGCTTATCTACAGGGGCCGGCAGAGGCTACACCTTC

j_gene: TRBJ2-1
d_gene: TRBD1
abundance: -
v_gene: TRBV7-9
CDR3aa: CASSLEGQGFFEQFF
CDR3nt: TGTGCCAGCAGCTTAGAGGGACAGGGGTTTTTCGAGCAGTTCTTC

j_gene: TRBJ1-2
d_gene: -
abundance: -
v_gene: TRBV13
CDR3aa: CASSFNRVSYGYTF
CDR3nt: TGTGCCAGCAGCTTTAACAGGGTGTCCTATGGCTACACCTTC

j_gene: TRBJ2-2
d_gene: -
abundance: -
v_gene: TRBV12-3/TRBV12-4
CDR3aa: CASRPGQRSHTGELFF
CDR3nt: TGTGCCAGCAGACCTGGACAGAGGTCTCACACCGGGGAGCTGTTTTTT

j_gene: TRBJ2-5
d_gene: -
abundance: -
v_gene: TRBV6-1
CDR3aa: CASRRQEIETQYF
CDR3nt: TGTGCCAGCAGAAGACAGGAGATAGAGACCCAGTACTTC

j_gene: TRBJ1-6
d_gene: -
abundance: -
v_gene: TRBV19
CDR3aa: CASSMVGHTVDSPLHF
CDR3nt: TGTGCCAGTAGTATGGTCGGGCATACCGTAGATTCACCCCTCCACTTT

j_gene: TRBJ1-5
d_gene: -
abundance: few
v_gene: TRBV6-1
CDR3aa: CASTRTNQPQHF
CDR3nt: TGTGCCAGCACAAGGACAAATCAGCCCCAGCATTTT

j_gene: TRBJ1-1
d_gene: TRBD1
abundance: -
v_gene: TRBV29-1
CDR3aa: CSGPGGEWILNTEAFF
CDR3nt: TGCAGCGGACCAGGGGGCGAGTGGATTTTGAACACTGAAGCTTTCTTT

j_gene: TRBJ1-1
d_gene: TRBD1
abundance: -
v_gene: TRBV3-1
CDR3aa: CASSQTTGTEAFF
CDR3nt: TGTGCCAGCAGCCAAACGACAGGGACTGAAGCTTTCTTT

j_gene: TRBJ1-1
d_gene: -
abundance: -
v_gene: TRBV27
CDR3aa: CASSLSSGIGAEAFF
CDR3nt: TGTGCCAGCAGTTTATCATCCGGGATCGGAGCTGAAGCTTTCTTT

j_gene: TRBJ2-1
d_gene: TRBD1
abundance: few
v_gene: TRBV7-8
CDR3aa: CASSYQTGENYNEQFF
CDR3nt: TGTGCCAGCAGCTACCAGACAGGGGAGAACTACAATGAGCAGTTCTTC

j_gene: TRBJ2-3
d_gene: TRBD1
abundance: -
v_gene: TRBV7-6
CDR3aa: CASSSRTGGDTQYF
CDR3nt: TGTGCCAGCAGCTCACGGACAGGGGGGGATACGCAGTATTTT

j_gene: TRBJ1-4
d_gene: TRBD1
abundance: -
v_gene: TRBV19
CDR3aa: CASSISGQALFTNEKLFF
CDR3nt: TGTGCCAGTAGTATTTCCGGACAGGCTTTGTTCACTAATGAAAAACTGTTTTTT

j_gene: TRBJ1-1
d_gene: -
abundance: -
v_gene: TRBV27
CDR3aa: CASSLSREPNTEAFF
CDR3nt: TGTGCCAGCAGTTTATCCCGGGAGCCGAACACTGAAGCTTTCTTT

j_gene: TRBJ2-3
d_gene: -
abundance: few
v_gene: TRBV2
CDR3aa: CARPGLSTDTQYF
CDR3nt: TGTGCCAGGCCGGGACTCAGCACAGATACGCAGTATTTT

j_gene: TRBJ1-2
d_gene: -
abundance: -
v_gene: TRBV6-1
CDR3aa: CASSEAWGVLGYGYTF
CDR3nt: TGTGCCAGCAGTGAAGCCTGGGGGGTGCTGGGCTATGGCTACACCTTC

j_gene: TRBJ1-2
d_gene: -
abundance: -
v_gene: TRBV7-6
CDR3aa: CASSYSTRENSYGYTF
CDR3nt: TGTGCCAGCAGCTACTCTACCAGGGAGAATTCCTATGGCTACACCTTC

j_gene: TRBJ2-3
d_gene: -
abundance: many
v_gene: TRBV7-2
CDR3aa: CASSSPFVGRMGTDTQYF
CDR3nt: TGTGCCAGCAGCTCCCCGTTCGTTGGGCGCATGGGCACAGATACGCAGTATTTT

j_gene: TRBJ1-1
d_gene: -
abundance: -
v_gene: TRBV13
CDR3aa: CASSLGGRGVNTEAFF
CDR3nt: TGTGCCAGCAGCTTAGGAGGCCGGGGTGTGAACACTGAAGCTTTCTTT

j_gene: TRBJ2-1
d_gene: TRBD1
abundance: -
v_gene: TRBV7-9
CDR3aa: CASSKATGATYNEQFF
CDR3nt: TGTGCCAGCAGCAAAGCAACAGGGGCTACCTACAATGAGCAGTTCTTC

j_gene: TRBJ2-2
d_gene: TRBD2
abundance: -
v_gene: TRBV5-1
CDR3aa: CASSFREDTGELFF
CDR3nt: TGCGCCAGCAGCTTTCGGGAGGACACCGGGGAGCTGTTTTTT

j_gene: TRBJ2-1
d_gene: -
abundance: -
v_gene: TRBV4-1
CDR3aa: CTSSQEGERLEQFF
CDR3nt: TGTACCAGCAGCCAGGAGGGGGAAAGGCTTGAGCAGTTCTTC

j_gene: TRBJ1-2
d_gene: -
abundance: many
v_gene: TRBV27
CDR3aa: CASSAGNYGYTF
CDR3nt: TGTGCCAGCAGCGCCGGTAACTATGGCTACACCTTC

j_gene: TRBJ2-2
d_gene: TRBD2
abundance: -
v_gene: TRBV5-8
CDR3aa: CASSLRGGLADAYTGELFF
CDR3nt: TGTGCCAGCAGCTTGAGGGGGGGACTAGCGGACGCTTACACCGGGGAGCTGTTTTTT

j_gene: TRBJ2-1
d_gene: -
abundance: -
v_gene: TRBV12-3/TRBV12-4
CDR3aa: CASKDDEQFF
CDR3nt: TGTGCCAGCAAGGACGATGAGCAGTTCTTC

j_gene: TRBJ2-4
d_gene: -
abundance: -
v_gene: TRBV7-6
CDR3aa: CANSLDFRDEDGDFQYF
CDR3nt: TGTGCCAACAGCTTAGATTTCCGGGACGAGGATGGGGATTTTCAGTACTTC

j_gene: TRBJ2-7
d_gene: -
abundance: few
v_gene: TRBV6-2/TRBV6-3
CDR3aa: CASSYSREQYF
CDR3nt: TGTGCCAGCAGTTACTCCCGCGAGCAGTACTTC

j_gene: TRBJ1-1
d_gene: -
abundance: -
v_gene: TRBV2
CDR3aa: CASPGTSTEAFF
CDR3nt: TGTGCCAGTCCCGGGACAAGCACTGAAGCTTTCTTT

j_gene: TRBJ2-5
d_gene: -
abundance: once
v_gene: TRBV5-5
CDR3aa: CASSLSGGPGETQYF
CDR3nt: TGTGCCAGCAGCTTGTCGGGTGGGCCCGGAGAGACCCAGTACTTC

j_gene: TRBJ2-7
d_gene: TRBD1
abundance: -
v_gene: TRBV7-6
CDR3aa: CASSLGTGPKGEQYF
CDR3nt: TGTGCCAGCAGCTTGGGGACAGGGCCCAAGGGGGAGCAGTACTTC

j_gene: TRBJ2-7
d_gene: -
abundance: -
v_gene: TRBV9
CDR3aa: CASSEGGTPFGGQYF
CDR3nt: TGTGCCAGCAGCGAGGGCGGGACACCATTTGGGGGGCAGTACTTC

j_gene: TRBJ2-5
d_gene: -
abundance: -
v_gene: TRBV27
CDR3aa: CASSGWRRETQYF
CDR3nt: TGTGCCAGCAGCGGTTGGCGGCGGGAGACCCAGTACTTC

j_gene: TRBJ2-7
d_gene: -
abundance: few
v_gene: TRBV10-3
CDR3aa: CAISARQRDILVHEQYF
CDR3nt: TGTGCCATCAGTGCGCGACAGCGCGACATCTTGGTCCACGAGCAGTACTTC

j_gene: TRBJ2-5
d_gene: TRBD2
abundance: -
v_gene: TRBV12-3/TRBV12-4
CDR3aa: CASSSPGGLAGGRETQYF
CDR3nt: TGTGCCAGCAGTTCCCCCGGGGGACTAGCGGGGGGAAGGGAGACCCAGTACTTC

j_gene: TRBJ1-2
d_gene: -
abundance: -
v_gene: TRBV7-6
CDR3aa: CASSLVGEADGYTF
CDR3nt: TGTGCTAGCAGCTTAGTGGGGGAAGCCGATGGCTACACCTTC

j_gene: TRBJ2-5
d_gene: TRBD2
abundance: -
v_gene: TRBV6-1
CDR3aa: CASSEELAVGETQYF
CDR3nt: TGTGCCAGCAGTGAGGAGCTAGCGGTGGGGGAGACCCAGTACTTC